This TCR beta chain stems from a study of post-analysis software for immune sequencing data. Study-wide results and caveats: Under F measure analysis, samples from one preparation batch co-clustered strongly. Multiple sclerosis was associated with a significant reduction in normalized Chao1 diversity relative to controls. Four or five TRBV segments were more frequent in patients than controls; TRBV5-6, TRBV5-1 and TRBV20-1 belonged to this group.

Comment on this clonotype: The target antigen is unknown.

The TCR beta cDNA libraries carried unique molecular identifiers. TCRdb re-analysed the PCR reads in MiXCR, keeping a single row per CDR3 protein. The data show some 240,000 distinct CDR3 sequences, 35% to 40% seen once. CDR1 and CDR2 (germline): SGHRS, YFSETQ. Trimming pared 3 bases from V and 6 bases from J, leaving 26 bases between. The length of the CDR3 is 18 residues. The receptor's source is a girl aged 10-17 years with multiple sclerosis. The sequenced sample was blood. This chain connects TRBV5-1 to TRBJ2-3, with D perhaps given as TRBD1 or TRBD2 (7 bases each). CDR3 in amino acids: CASSWRTGVEGGLDTQYF. The CDR3 region has the DNA TGCGCCAGCAGCTGGAGGACAGGTGTCGAGGGGGGGCTGGATACGCAGTATTTT.